One sample yielded the 31 T cell receptor beta chains listed below, sequenced in a study of CD8 T cells in Susac syndrome. Reverse transcription used roughly 0.5 to 1 ug RNA and random hexamers. TCRdb re-analysed the immunoSEQ multiplex PCR reads in MiXCR, keeping a single row per CDR3 protein. The profile shows about 160,000 distinct CDR3 sequences, about 96% of them singletons. Material: CD4+ T cells from PBMCs. These receptors were obtained from a human donor with Susac syndrome.

This chain connects TRBV5-6 to TRBJ1-1; 8 positions match TRBD1. V shed 4 bases and J 1 base; nucleotides not matched to a gene: 9. The CDR3 sequence is 16 residues long. Germline CDR1 is SGHDT and CDR2 is YYEEEE. The CDR3 DNA follows: TGTGCCAGCAGCACGGACAGGGCCGGGGGGAACACTGAAGCTTTCTTT. This translates into CASSTDRAGGNTEAFF.

This clonotype occurred once. The rearrangement uses TRBV19 and TRBJ1-1; unclear D gene. Trimming stripped 8 bases from V and 8 bases from J, with 15 bases between. The CDR3 extends over 12 amino acids. Per the germline V gene, CDR1 is LNHDA and CDR2 is SQIVND (reference sequence). DNA of the CDR3: TGTGCCAGTGGGTACGTAAACGGGGAAGCTTTCTTT. Translating it yields CASGYVNGEAFF.

CDR3 in DNA: TGTGCCAGCAGCTACGGGATCCCCGACACTGAAGCTTTCTTT. Protein product: CASSYGIPDTEAFF. The chain has TRBV7-2 and TRBJ1-1; D is uncertain. Trimming cost V 4 bases and J 3 bases, with 12 bases left between them. Looked up from germline, CDR1 is SGHTA and CDR2 is FQGNSA. The CDR3 has 14 amino acids.

The rearrangement joins TRBV7-9 to TRBJ2-7, with 11 bases matching TRBD1. Germline V CDR1 and CDR2: SEHNR, FQNEAQ (reference sequence). This CDR3 is built from 13 residues. V was pared by 5 bases and J by 6 bases, with 3 bases of the junction left unmatched. The CDR3 DNA is TGTGCCAGCAGCCAGGACAGGGGGCGCGAGCAGTACGTC. Translating it yields CASSQDRGREQYV.

This chain links TRBV19 with TRBJ2-3; possibly TRBD2 for D (6 bases). CDR1 and CDR2 (germline): LNHDA, SQIVND (reference sequence). This CDR3 spans 15 amino acids. Trimming shortened V by 6 bases and J by 1 base, and 14 bases separated the two germline ends. CDR3 coding DNA: TGTGCCAGTAGCTCGGGGGTCCGGGGCACAGATACGCAGTATTTT. Its protein is CASSSGVRGTDTQYF.

This chain links TRBV6-5 with TRBJ1-1; perhaps TRBD1 as D (5 bases). CDR3 length: 16 amino acids. Trimming removed 1 base at V and 1 base at J, with 13 bases between. The germline CDR1 and CDR2 sequences are MNHEY and SVGAGI. The CDR3 nucleotides read TGTGCCAGCAGTTACTTCCCCTGGACACCGAACACTGAAGCTTTCTTT. It yields the protein CASSYFPWTPNTEAFF.

This sequence joins TRBV29-1 and TRBJ2-1; maybe TRBD2 (5 bases). The CDR3 runs to 13 residues. Germline lookup yields CDR1 SQVTM and CDR2 ANQGSEA. Trimming removed 8 bases from V and 8 bases from J, with 19 bases in between. CDR3 loop: CSPALALGDEQFF. CDR3 sequence (DNA): TGCAGCCCTGCATTAGCGTTGGGCGATGAGCAGTTCTTC.

The chain couples TRBV20-1 to TRBJ2-5; tentative D call: TRBD1 (5 bases). Germline CDR1 reads DFQATT; CDR2 reads SNEGSKA (reference sequence). The CDR3 is made up of 15 amino acids. The V and J ends lost 0 bases and 5 bases respectively, with 16 bases between them. CDR3 loop: CSARDQGDTPETQYF. CDR3 nucleotides: TGCAGTGCTAGAGACCAGGGCGACACCCCGGAGACCCAGTACTTC.

This chain links TRBV5-1 with TRBJ2-6, with a possible D match to TRBD1 (5 bases). The CDR3 extends over 17 amino acids. The germline V and J ends were trimmed by 5 bases and 1 base, with 16 bases remaining between them. The germline gives CDR1 SGHRS, CDR2 YFSETQ. The CDR3 DNA follows: TGCGCCAGCAGAGGGGAAATACATCAGTCTGGGGCCAACGTCCTGACTTTC. Amino acids: CASRGEIHQSGANVLTF.

The chain links TRBV5-1 to TRBJ2-7; 7 bases match TRBD1. This CDR3 has 14 amino acids. The trim removed 5 bases at V and 3 bases at J, leaving 8 bases unmatched. The germline CDR1 and CDR2 sequences are SGHRS and YFSETQ. Here the CDR3 reads CASRPPTGNYEQYF. The CDR3 DNA is TGCGCCAGCAGACCCCCGACAGGGAACTACGAGCAGTACTTC.

The V and J genes are TRBV20-1 and TRBJ2-1; D gene unclear. Germline values: CDR1 DFQATT, CDR2 SNEGSKA (reference sequence). V lost 6 bases and J 3 bases, leaving 12 bases between the germline ends. The CDR3 is 13 residues long. In DNA, the CDR3 is TGCAGTGCCCCTCCCCCCTACTACAATGAGCAGTTCTTC. Residues: CSAPPPYYNEQFF.

V is TRBV9 and J is TRBJ1-2; D might be TRBD1 (5 bases). This CDR3 has 18 amino acids. With 0 bases removed from V and 4 bases from J, the gap between germline ends came to 22 bases. The germline CDR1 and CDR2 sequences are SGDLS and YYNGEE. CDR3 protein: CASSVALGGRRGVYGYTF. The DNA of the CDR3 is TGTGCCAGCAGCGTAGCTTTGGGAGGACGGAGGGGAGTCTATGGCTACACCTTC.

The chain uses TRBV29-1 and TRBJ1-1; maybe TRBD1 (5 bases). Germline CDR1 and CDR2: SQVTM and ANQGSEA. The CDR3 consists of 13 residues. V was trimmed by 7 bases and J by 1 base, leaving 13 bases between them. The CDR3: CSASRGGNTEAFF. The DNA of the CDR3 is TGCAGCGCCTCGAGGGGCGGGAACACTGAAGCTTTCTTT.

The chain couples TRBV5-1 to TRBJ2-5; D is tentatively TRBD1 or TRBD2 (5 bases each). CDR1 is SGHRS and CDR2 is YFSETQ in the germline V gene. With 0 bases removed from V and 5 bases from J, the gap between germline ends came to 11 bases. This CDR3 is 14 amino acids long. In nucleotides, the CDR3 is TGCGCCAGCAGCTTGGGGGACGGATCTGAGACCCAGTACTTC. Translating gives CASSLGDGSETQYF. Together with reference TRBV5-1 and TRBJ2-5, the CDR3 gives the full variable domain: KAGVTQTPRYLIKTRGQQVTLSCSPISGHRSVSWYQQTPGQGLQFLFEYFSETQRNKGNFPGRFSGRQFSNSRSEMNVSTLELGDSALYLCASSLGDGSETQYFGPGTRLLVL.

The CDR3 DNA is TGCAGTGTTCCAACCGCTAACCAAGAGACCCAGTACTTC. Translation: CSVPTANQETQYF. The chain is built from TRBV20-1 and TRBJ2-5; D is undetermined. The V gene's germline CDR1 is DFQATT and CDR2 SNEGSKA (reference sequence). V was cut by 7 bases and J by 0 bases, with 12 bases left in between. The CDR3 sequence is 13 residues long.

The CDR3 region has the DNA TGCAGCGTTGAACGGATGGACACTGAAGCTTTCTTT. Its translation: CSVERMDTEAFF. The rearrangement links TRBV29-1 to TRBJ1-1; unclear D gene. Per the germline V gene, CDR1 is SQVTM and CDR2 is ANQGSEA. V lost 2 bases and J lost 3, with 7 bases in between. The CDR3 length is 12 residues. Full variable domain (rest looked up from reference TRBV29-1 and TRBJ1-1): SAVISQKPSRDICQRGTSLTIQCQVDSQVTMMFWYRQQPGQSLTLIATANQGSEATYESGFVIDKFPISRPNLTFSTLTVSNMSPEDSSIYLCSVERMDTEAFFGQGTRLTVV.

This sequence joins TRBV4-2 and TRBJ2-5, with 11 bases identical to TRBD2. V lost 3 bases and J lost 5; bases outside the gene matches: 11. This CDR3 is 17 amino acids long. Looked up from germline, CDR1 is LGHNA and CDR2 is YNFKEQ. DNA of the CDR3: TGTGCCAGCAGCCATGTAGCGGGGGGGCCCTCGAGGGAGACCCAGTACTTC. It yields the protein CASSHVAGGPSRETQYF.

This clonotype was seen once. This sequence joins TRBV5-4 and TRBJ2-5; 13 bases match TRBD2. This CDR3 has 16 amino acids. Germline V gene sequence: CDR1 SGHNT, CDR2 YYREEE (reference sequence). With V trimmed by 4 bases and J by 4 bases, 7 bases remained unmatched. The DNA for the CDR3 is TGTGCCAGCAGCCCACGGACTAGCGGGAGTGGAGAGACCCAGTACTTC. Amino acid sequence: CASSPRTSGSGETQYF.

The V gene is TRBV5-1, the J gene TRBJ1-6, with D hard to call. Germline CDR1 is SGHRS and CDR2 is YFSETQ. The CDR3 extends over 14 amino acids. Trimming shortened V by 0 bases and J by 9 bases, and 10 bases separated the two germline ends. The CDR3 here is CASSLVEGGSPLHF. CDR3 nucleotide sequence: TGCGCCAGCAGCTTGGTGGAGGGCGGTTCACCCCTCCACTTT. The whole variable domain, remainder taken from reference TRBV5-1 and TRBJ1-6, is KAGVTQTPRYLIKTRGQQVTLSCSPISGHRSVSWYQQTPGQGLQFLFEYFSETQRNKGNFPGRFSGRQFSNSRSEMNVSTLELGDSALYLCASSLVEGGSPLHFGNGTRLTVT.

The rearrangement joins TRBV20-1 to TRBJ1-6, with D uncertain. Germline V gene lookup returns CDR1 DFQATT and CDR2 SNEGSKA (reference sequence). V was cut by 7 bases and J by 0 bases, with 16 bases left in between. The CDR3 is 16 amino acids. The CDR3 coding sequence is TGCAGTGTGTTATTAACCCTGAACTCCTATAATTCACCCCTCCACTTT. Protein sequence: CSVLLTLNSYNSPLHF.

The CDR3 coding sequence is TGCAGCGTTGAAACAGGCCCCTATGGCTACACCTTC. This gives the protein CSVETGPYGYTF. The chain couples TRBV29-1 to TRBJ1-2, with D possibly matching TRBD1 (5 bases). The germline CDR1 and CDR2 sequences are SQVTM and ANQGSEA. Trimming took off 2 bases at V and 4 bases at J, with 8 bases between the two ends. This CDR3 has 12 amino acids.

V and J are TRBV20-1 and TRBJ2-7; possibly TRBD1 or TRBD2 for D (6 bases each). This CDR3 is built from 14 residues. V gave up 6 bases and J gave up 1 base, with 16 bases separating them. The V gene's germline CDR1 is DFQATT and CDR2 SNEGSKA (reference sequence). The CDR3 loop reads CSATEGGASYEQYV. CDR3 bases: TGCAGTGCCACCGAGGGGGGAGCGTCCTACGAGCAGTACGTC.

This sequence joins TRBV19 and TRBJ2-5; the match to TRBD2 covers 7 bases. This CDR3 has 14 residues. Germline V gene data show CDR1 as LNHDA and CDR2 as SQIVND (reference sequence). The V gene end was trimmed by 3 bases and the J gene end by 1 base; junction bases not matched to a gene: 2. CDR3 region: CASSIGGTQETQYF. The CDR3 coding sequence is TGTGCCAGTAGTATCGGGGGGACCCAAGAGACCCAGTACTTC.

V is TRBV3-1 and J is TRBJ2-5, with TRBD1 matching 8 bases. The germline V gene encodes CDR1 LGHDT and CDR2 YNNKEL (reference sequence). Trimming at V came to 5 bases and at J to 5 bases, leaving 7 bases not matched to a gene. The CDR3 is 14 residues long. The CDR3 spells CASSWRTGRETQYF. In DNA, the CDR3 is TGTGCCAGCAGCTGGAGGACAGGGAGGGAGACCCAGTACTTC.

V is TRBV20-1 and J is TRBJ1-3; weak D call: TRBD1 (5 bases). Germline V gene lookup returns CDR1 DFQATT and CDR2 SNEGSKA (reference sequence). Trimming shortened V by 5 bases and J by 4 bases, and 12 bases separated the two germline ends. This CDR3 contains 13 residues. CDR3 coding DNA: TGCAGTGCTGGGGGGAACTCCGGAAACACCATATATTTT. Its translation: CSAGGNSGNTIYF.

This rearrangement joins TRBV24-1 to TRBJ2-3; tentatively, D is TRBD1 or TRBD2 (5 bases each). There are 13 residues in the CDR3. The ends were cut back, 12 bases at V and 0 bases at J, with 12 bases in the middle. The germline V gene encodes CDR1 KGHDR and CDR2 SFDVKD. In DNA form, the CDR3 reads TGTGCCGTCGGGACGGAAAGCACAGATACGCAGTATTTT. Protein sequence: CAVGTESTDTQYF.

This chain links TRBV7-2 with TRBJ2-7; no definite D call. Germline loops: CDR1 SGHTA, CDR2 FQGNSA. The CDR3 length is 10 residues. With 10 bases removed from V and 5 bases from J, the gap between germline ends came to 9 bases. CDR3 in DNA: TGTGCCACCGGGTCGAACGAGCAGTACTTC. Translated, it gives CATGSNEQYF. Supplemented by reference TRBV7-2 and TRBJ2-7, the full variable domain reads GAGVSQSPSNKVTEKGKDVELRCDPISGHTALYWYRQSLGQGLEFLIYFQGNSAPDKSGLPSDRFSAERTGGSVSTLTIQRTQQEDSAVYLCATGSNEQYFGPGTRLTVT.

This clonotype has a single count. The V gene is TRBV5-4, the J gene TRBJ2-5, with 9 bases matching TRBD2. V lost 3 bases and J lost 4; bases outside the gene matches: 7. CDR1 SGHNT and CDR2 YYREEE come from the germline V gene (reference sequence). This CDR3 region has 15 residues. This CDR3 reads CASSSDSGRGETQYF. CDR3 DNA: TGTGCCAGCAGCTCTGATAGCGGGAGAGGAGAGACCCAGTACTTC.

V is TRBV4-3 and J is TRBJ1-4; TRBD1 is a possible D gene (5 bases). The germline V and J ends were trimmed by 3 bases and 3 bases, with 11 bases remaining between them. From germline, CDR1 is LGHNA and CDR2 YSLEER. This CDR3 spans 15 amino acids. In DNA form, the CDR3 reads TGCGCCAGCAGCCAGAACCGGGACCCTAATGAAAAACTGTTTTTT. This encodes CASSQNRDPNEKLFF.

V usage is TRBV2 and J usage is TRBJ1-2; no definite D call. V lost 4 bases and J lost 8, with 8 bases in between. Germline CDR1 and CDR2: SNHLY and FYNNEI. The CDR3 consists of 11 residues. CDR3 sequence reads: CASSVPGGYTF. CDR3 coding DNA: TGTGCCAGCAGTGTGCCGGGAGGCTACACCTTC.

As DNA, the CDR3 is TGTGCCAGCAGCCAAGAAGGTGAGCAGTTCTTC. This gives the protein CASSQEGEQFF. The genes are TRBV14 and TRBJ2-1; no clear D gene. The V gene's germline CDR1 is SGHDN and CDR2 FVKESK. This CDR3 region has 11 residues. V lost 0 bases, J lost 9 bases, and 3 bases lay in between.